This T cell receptor (beta chain) appears in the sequencing data of a study of T cells in localized non-small cell lung cancer. On this clone itself: At one boundary the junction diverges from the germline segment, which might be a read error.

This CDR3 has 15 residues. In germline, CDR1 is SSHAT, CDR2 FNYEAQ (reference sequence). The data were produced by immunoSEQ multiplex PCR, yet TCRdb's version contains in-frame clones alone and is incomplete. The repertoire holds roughly 18,000 clones, roughly four fifths seen once, with 25% in the top ten. Sequencing was performed on peripheral blood, taken before any cancer treatment. The chain employs TRBV7-7 and TRBJ2-7; maybe TRBD1 (6 bases). The origin of this receptor is a female donor of 60 years or more with stage I lung adenocarcinoma. Here the CDR3 DNA reads TGTGCTAGCAGCCCCCTTGGGGTGGGGGCCGGCGAGCAGTACTTC. Protein: CASSPLGVGAGEQYF.